The sequence of this T cell receptor beta chain was determined in a study of cytomegalovirus exposure and HLA in healthy donors. PCR involved 60 Vbeta and 13 Jbeta primers. Data came from immunoSEQ multiplex PCR; TCRdb stores just in-frame clones and leaves some out. The sample consists of around 130,000 clones, about four fifths of them appearing once. Germline V gene data show CDR1 as LGHNA and CDR2 as YNFKEQ. Trimming pared 0 bases from V and 0 bases from J, leaving 6 bases between. The CDR3 runs to 16 residues. Broader study findings: High specificity and sensitivity for cytomegalovirus status were reported for the classifier.

This clone turned up a few times. No antigen is known for it. Sequencing used PBMCs. This TCR was sampled from a woman aged 18-30 years in good health and CMV-seronegative. J is TRBJ2-6 and V is TRBV4-2; no firm D call. The CDR3 protein is CASSQDQNSGANVLTF. In nucleotides, the CDR3 is TGTGCCAGCAGCCAAGATCAGAACTCTGGGGCCAACGTCCTGACTTTC.